This T cell receptor beta chain emerged from a study of blood T cell repertoires in COVID-19. Only in-frame clones appear in the TCRdb table, and some are missing; sequencing was by immunoSEQ multiplex PCR. The sample shows about 160,000 clones, roughly 81% of them seen only once. This clone showed up just a few times. Germline V lookup: CDR1 LGHNA, CDR2 YNFKEQ. This CDR3 is 17 amino acids long. Losses at the gene ends were 0 bases for V and 3 bases for J; bases not matched to a gene: 9. The sequence derives from a woman in her forties or fifties with COVID-19, enrolled during active disease. Sequencing used peripheral blood. V gene TRBV4-2 combines with J gene TRBJ2-5; 8 positions agree with TRBD2. DNA of the CDR3: TGTGCCAGCAGCCAAGAATTTGCGAGCGGGGGCAAAGAGACCCAGTACTTC. This encodes CASSQEFASGGKETQYF.